This TCR beta chain was profiled in a study of blood T cells in healthy people across ages. Study observations and caveats: Long-lived donors carried more naive CD4+ cells and greater diversity than aged donors. Naive T cell percentage by flow cytometry tracked strongly with beta diversity. Using unsorted PBMCs precluded a conclusive naive versus antigen-experienced comparison.

The CDR3 is 12 amino acids. Germline values: CDR1 LNHNV, CDR2 YYDKDF (reference sequence). Trimming pared 3 bases from V and 5 bases from J, leaving 6 bases between. About this clonotype: The antigen is not known.

Using a J-beta primer mix together with a sample-barcoded 5' primer, a second PCR was run for about 6 to 12 cycles. TCRdb analysed the 5' RACE reads with MiXCR anew, one entry per CDR3 protein. Of approximately 800,000 distinct CDR3 sequences in the sample, around half were seen once. Each individual donor underwent a draw of 8.5 to 10 milliliters of peripheral blood. The sequence was obtained from a man older than 75 in good health. The chain joins TRBV15 to TRBJ2-3, with D uncertain. The sample was blood. The CDR3 protein is CATSSSGDTQYF. CDR3 DNA sequence: TGTGCCACCAGCAGTTCAGGAGATACGCAGTATTTT.